This TCR beta chain was recovered during a study of shared clonotypes between healthy human individuals. The study's findings and limits: Having only a few donors restricted how much genetic and exposure-history diversity was captured. When compared with the clonotypes that were shared by all four sorted-subset donors, the non-shared clonotypes turned out to have lower generation probabilities.

The V gene's germline CDR1 is SGHDT and CDR2 YYEEEE. V lost 0 bases and J 6 bases, leaving 12 bases between the germline ends. The CDR3 is 15 amino acids. The table came from immunoSEQ multiplex PCR; TCRdb's copy has only in-frame clones and leaves some out. The sample holds 2 million to 2.5 million clones, just under 95% seen once. Turning to this clone: The antigen is unknown.

The sequence derives from a man aged 18 to 35 in good health. Some clones in this sample may be carry-over from other donors' samples. Sequenced input: naive CD4+ T cells from PBMCs. Subset described: CD45RA+ positively selected. The chain recombines TRBV5-6 with TRBJ2-2, with D maybe TRBD1 (5 bases). This CDR3 is CASSLGQGRAGELFF. CDR3 sequence (DNA): TGTGCCAGCAGCTTGGGGCAGGGTAGGGCCGGGGAGCTGTTTTTT.